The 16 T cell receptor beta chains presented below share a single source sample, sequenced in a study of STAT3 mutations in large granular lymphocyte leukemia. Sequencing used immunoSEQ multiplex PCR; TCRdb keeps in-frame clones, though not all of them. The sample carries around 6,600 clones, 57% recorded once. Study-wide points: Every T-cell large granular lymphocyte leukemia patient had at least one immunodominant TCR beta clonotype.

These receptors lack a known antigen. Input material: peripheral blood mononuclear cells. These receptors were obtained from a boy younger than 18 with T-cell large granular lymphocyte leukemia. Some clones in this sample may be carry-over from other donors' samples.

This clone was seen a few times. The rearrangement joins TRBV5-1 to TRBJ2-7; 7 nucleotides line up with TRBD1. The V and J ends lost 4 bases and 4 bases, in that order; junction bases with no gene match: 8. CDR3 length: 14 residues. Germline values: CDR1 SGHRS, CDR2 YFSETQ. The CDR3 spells CASSVDRVNYEQYF. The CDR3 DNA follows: TGCGCCAGCAGCGTTGACAGGGTAAATTACGAGCAGTACTTC.

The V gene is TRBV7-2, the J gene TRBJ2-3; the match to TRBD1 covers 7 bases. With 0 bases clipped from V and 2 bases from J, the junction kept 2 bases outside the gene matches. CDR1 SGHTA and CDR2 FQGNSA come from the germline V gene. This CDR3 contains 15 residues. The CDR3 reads CASSLAGQHTDTQYF. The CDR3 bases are TGTGCCAGCAGCTTAGCGGGACAGCACACAGATACGCAGTATTTT.

Written as DNA, the CDR3 is TGTGCCAGCAGCTTAGGTTTGGCGGGGGGCCAAGAGACCCAGTACTTC. The encoded protein is CASSLGLAGGQETQYF. This chain connects TRBV7-2 to TRBJ2-5, with 8 bases matching TRBD2. This CDR3 comprises 16 residues. Germline V gives CDR1 SGHTA, CDR2 FQGNSA. Unmatched junction bases numbered 5, after V lost 1 base and J lost 1 base.

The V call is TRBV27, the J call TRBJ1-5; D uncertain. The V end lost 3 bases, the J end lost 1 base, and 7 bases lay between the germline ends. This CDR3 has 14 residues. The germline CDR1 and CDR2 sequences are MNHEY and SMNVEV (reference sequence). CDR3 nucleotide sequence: TGTGCCAGCAGTTTGTCTAGGAGCAATCAGCCCCAGCATTTT. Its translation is CASSLSRSNQPQHF.

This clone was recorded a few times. Written as DNA, the CDR3 is TGTGCCAGCAGCCAGGGCCAGGGCAAATTGAACACTGAAGCTTTCTTT. This gives the protein CASSQGQGKLNTEAFF. This chain uses TRBV9 with TRBJ1-1; D perhaps matches TRBD1 (5 bases). Trimming took 4 bases from V and 0 from J, leaving 16 bases between them. The CDR3 length is 16 residues. The germline gives CDR1 SGDLS, CDR2 YYNGEE. Combining the CDR3 with reference TRBV9 and TRBJ1-1 gives the whole variable domain DSGVTQTPKHLITATGQRVTLRCSPRSGDLSVYWYQQSLDQGLQFLIQYYNGEERAKGNILERFSAQQFPDLHSELNLSSLELGDSALYFCASSQGQGKLNTEAFFGQGTRLTVV.

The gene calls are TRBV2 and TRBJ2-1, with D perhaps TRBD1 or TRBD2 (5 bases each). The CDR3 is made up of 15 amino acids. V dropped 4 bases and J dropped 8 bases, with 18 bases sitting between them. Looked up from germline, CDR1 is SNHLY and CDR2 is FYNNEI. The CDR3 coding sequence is TGTGCCAGCAGTGGACGGGACGGAACTATCTATGAGCAGTTCTTC. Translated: CASSGRDGTIYEQFF.

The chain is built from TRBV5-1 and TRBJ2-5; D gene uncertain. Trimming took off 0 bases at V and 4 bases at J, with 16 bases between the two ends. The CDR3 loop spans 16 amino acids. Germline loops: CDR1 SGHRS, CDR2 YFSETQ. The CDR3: CASSLDLLLTGETQYF. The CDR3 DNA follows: TGCGCCAGCAGCTTGGATCTTCTCCTTACGGGAGAGACCCAGTACTTC.

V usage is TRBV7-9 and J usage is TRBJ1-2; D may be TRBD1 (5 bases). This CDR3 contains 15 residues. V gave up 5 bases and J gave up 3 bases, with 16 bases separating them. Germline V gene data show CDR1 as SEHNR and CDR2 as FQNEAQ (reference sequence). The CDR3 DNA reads TGTGCCAGCAGCACGACAAAGCAGGGTGACTATGGCTACACCTTC. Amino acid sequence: CASSTTKQGDYGYTF.

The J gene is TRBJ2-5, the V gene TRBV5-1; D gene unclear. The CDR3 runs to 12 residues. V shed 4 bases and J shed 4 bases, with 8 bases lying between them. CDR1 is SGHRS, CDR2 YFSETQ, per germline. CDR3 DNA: TGCGCCAGCAGCCCTGACGTAGAGACCCAGTACTTC. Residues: CASSPDVETQYF.

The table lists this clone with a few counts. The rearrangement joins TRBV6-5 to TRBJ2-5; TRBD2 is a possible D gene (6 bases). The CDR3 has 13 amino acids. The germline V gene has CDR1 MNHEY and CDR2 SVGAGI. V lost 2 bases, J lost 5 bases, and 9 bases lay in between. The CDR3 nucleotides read TGTGCCAGCAGTTACGCGGGGTGGGAGACCCAGTACTTC. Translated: CASSYAGWETQYF.

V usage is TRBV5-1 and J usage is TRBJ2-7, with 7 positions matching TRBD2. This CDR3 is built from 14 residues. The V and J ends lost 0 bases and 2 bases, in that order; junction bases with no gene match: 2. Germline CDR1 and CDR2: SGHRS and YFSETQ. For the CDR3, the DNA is TGCGCCAGCAGCTTGGGGGGACTAACCTACGAGCAGTACTTC. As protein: CASSLGGLTYEQYF.

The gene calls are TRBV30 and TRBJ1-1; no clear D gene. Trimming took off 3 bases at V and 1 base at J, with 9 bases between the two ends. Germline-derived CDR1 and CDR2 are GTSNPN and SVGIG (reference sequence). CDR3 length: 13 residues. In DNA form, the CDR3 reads TGTGCCTGGAGGGAATTTTCGAACACTGAAGCTTTCTTT. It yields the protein CAWREFSNTEAFF.

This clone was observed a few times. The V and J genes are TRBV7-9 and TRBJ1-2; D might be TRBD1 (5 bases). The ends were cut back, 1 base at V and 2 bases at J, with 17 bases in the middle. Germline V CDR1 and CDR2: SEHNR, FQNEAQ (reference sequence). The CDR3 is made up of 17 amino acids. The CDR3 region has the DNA TGTGCCAGCAGCTTAGTTGTGGGAGGACAAGGGAACTATGGCTACACCTTC. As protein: CASSLVVGGQGNYGYTF.

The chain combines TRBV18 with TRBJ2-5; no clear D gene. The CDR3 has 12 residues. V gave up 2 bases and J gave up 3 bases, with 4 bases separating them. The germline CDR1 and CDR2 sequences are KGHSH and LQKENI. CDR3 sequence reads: CASSPGEETQYF. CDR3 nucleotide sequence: TGTGCCAGCTCACCAGGGGAAGAGACCCAGTACTTC.

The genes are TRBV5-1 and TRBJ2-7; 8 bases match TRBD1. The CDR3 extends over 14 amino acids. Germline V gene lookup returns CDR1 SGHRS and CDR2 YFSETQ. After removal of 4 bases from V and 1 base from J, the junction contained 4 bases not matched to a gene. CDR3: CASSKGQESYEQYF. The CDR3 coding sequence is TGCGCCAGCAGCAAGGGACAGGAGTCCTACGAGCAGTACTTC. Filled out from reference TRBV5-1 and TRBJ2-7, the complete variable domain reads KAGVTQTPRYLIKTRGQQVTLSCSPISGHRSVSWYQQTPGQGLQFLFEYFSETQRNKGNFPGRFSGRQFSNSRSEMNVSTLELGDSALYLCASSKGQESYEQYFGPGTRLTVT.

CDR3 in amino acids: CASDRGSNQPQHF. CDR3 sequence (DNA): TGTGCCTCCGACAGGGGCAGCAATCAGCCCCAGCATTTT. V and J are TRBV19 and TRBJ1-5; 8 positions agree with TRBD1. The J segment lost 1 base and the V segment lost 11 bases, leaving 4 bases of the junction unmatched. CDR3 length equals 13 residues. CDR1 is LNHDA and CDR2 is SQIVND in the germline V gene (reference sequence).